The present T cell receptor (beta chain) was sequenced within a study of blood T cells in healthy people across ages. A second PCR of roughly 7 to 11 cycles used a sample-barcoded 5' primer and a J-beta primer mix. Each CDR3 protein gets one entry after TCRdb re-called the 5' RACE reads with MiXCR. Here the sample spans fewer than 1,000,000 distinct CDR3 sequences, about 47% being singletons. The CDR3 has 13 amino acids. Between the trimmed V and J ends, which lost 1 base and 2 bases, there was a span of 5 bases. Looked up from germline, CDR1 is LNHNV and CDR2 is YYDKDF (reference sequence). The sequenced material came from blood. This chain links TRBV15 with TRBJ2-5; maybe TRBD2 (5 bases). The sequence was collected from a man older than 75 in good health. In nucleotides, the CDR3 is TGTGCCACCAGCAGAGGAGGGCAAGAGACCCAGTACTTC. This translates into CATSRGGQETQYF.